The 11 T cell receptor beta chains below all came from one sample that was sequenced in a study of blood T cell repertoires in COVID-19 (dated by TCRdb to the early 2020s). Receptor libraries were prepared by the immunoSEQ multiplex PCR assay. TCRdb retrieved this table from immuneACCESS and kept in-frame rearrangements only. Not all clones are present; in checked studies, unresolved V genes account for under half, and no reason is known for the remainder. In this sample the table shows over 200,000 clones, 75% to 85% of which occur a single time. The ten largest clonotypes hold over 1% of the sample. The sequenced material came from peripheral blood. These receptors were taken from a woman aged 30 to 39 with COVID-19, enrolled during active disease.

V usage is TRBV27 and J usage is TRBJ1-2; TRBD1 matches 9 bases. The CDR3 runs to 15 residues. The germline V gene encodes CDR1 MNHEY and CDR2 SMNVEV (reference sequence). Trimming at V came to 5 bases and at J to 3 bases, leaving 7 bases not matched to a gene. The CDR3 region has the DNA TGTGCCAGCAGTCCCGCCGGGACAGGGTACTATGGCTACACCTTC. Translated, it gives CASSPAGTGYYGYTF.

The genes are TRBV27 and TRBJ1-1; D is unclear. The CDR3 totals 15 residues. The germline V gene has CDR1 MNHEY and CDR2 SMNVEV (reference sequence). V lost 3 bases to trimming and J lost 0 bases, with 11 bases between them. This chain's CDR3 is CASSFGTGMNTEAFF. CDR3 DNA sequence: TGTGCCAGCAGTTTCGGTACGGGGATGAACACTGAAGCTTTCTTT.

V is TRBV7-3 and J is TRBJ2-5, with TRBD2 identical over 13 bases. There are 17 residues in the CDR3. V was pared by 3 bases and J by 3 bases, with 7 bases of the junction left unmatched. Germline lookup yields CDR1 SGHTA and CDR2 FQGTGA. CDR3 protein: CASSFYAGTSGEETQYF. CDR3 nucleotides: TGTGCCAGCAGCTTCTACGCCGGGACTAGCGGGGAAGAGACCCAGTACTTC.

The rearrangement uses TRBV3-1 (or the pseudogene TRBV3-2) and TRBJ2-5; tentative D call: TRBD2 (5 bases). CDR1 and CDR2 from the germline V gene are LGHDT and YNNKEL (reference sequence). Trimming cost V 6 bases and J 4 bases, with 12 bases left between them. The CDR3 contains 13 residues. The CDR3 DNA reads TGTGCCAGCAGTTCGAGGGCGGGAGAGACCCAGTACTTC. Its protein product is CASSSRAGETQYF.

This chain connects TRBV3-1 (or the pseudogene TRBV3-2) to TRBJ1-4, with D perhaps TRBD1 (6 bases). CDR3 length: 14 amino acids. Germline assignment: CDR1 LGHDT and CDR2 YNNKEL (reference sequence). Trimming removed 4 bases at V and 5 bases at J, with 11 bases between. The CDR3 DNA is TGTGCCAGCAGCCTTCGGACAGCCAATGAAAAACTGTTTTTT. It yields the protein CASSLRTANEKLFF.

This clone was seen once. The chain carries TRBV7-2 and TRBJ2-6; D ambiguous. The germline V and J ends were trimmed by 2 bases and 0 bases, with 8 bases remaining between them. The CDR3 extends over 16 amino acids. Germline CDR1 SGHTA, CDR2 FQGNSA. CDR3 residues: CASSLLAHSGANVLTF. CDR3 nucleotide sequence: TGTGCCAGCAGCTTACTGGCCCACTCTGGGGCCAACGTCCTGACTTTC.

This chain joins TRBV11-2 and TRBJ2-3; 10 positions match TRBD2. V dropped 5 bases and J dropped 3; count of bases not matched to a gene: 5. The V gene's germline CDR1 is SGHAT and CDR2 FQNNGV. The CDR3 extends over 15 amino acids. CDR3 in DNA: TGTGCCAGCAGCGAGCGGGAGGGCCTTACAGATACGCAGTATTTT. Its protein is CASSEREGLTDTQYF.

The V and J genes are TRBV4-3 and TRBJ1-2; D is undetermined. Germline CDR1 reads LGHNA; CDR2 reads YSLEER. The CDR3 is 14 residues long. Trimming removed 0 bases from V and 3 bases from J, with 8 bases in between. CDR3 nucleotide sequence: TGCGCCAGCAGCCAAGATCAGGAATACTATGGCTACACCTTC. This encodes CASSQDQEYYGYTF.

The V gene is TRBV7-8, the J gene TRBJ2-5; 7 bases map to TRBD1. Germline CDR1 is SGHVS and CDR2 is FQNEAQ. The CDR3 has 17 amino acids. V lost 2 bases and J lost 3; bases outside the gene matches: 12. CDR3 DNA: TGTGCCAGCAGCTTACCACCCCGACAGGGCTCTAAAGAGACCCAGTACTTC. Amino acids: CASSLPPRQGSKETQYF.

The table lists this clone with a few counts. The gene calls are TRBV28 and TRBJ2-7; D is possibly TRBD2 (5 bases). Germline assignment: CDR1 MDHEN and CDR2 SYDVKM. The CDR3 is 14 amino acids. V dropped 6 bases and J dropped 0 bases, with 12 bases sitting between them. CDR3 nucleotide sequence: TGTGCCAGCAGCCAACCCAGCGGCTCCTACGAGCAGTACTTC. Translation gives CASSQPSGSYEQYF.

The rearrangement joins TRBV19 to TRBJ1-2, with 7 bases lining up with TRBD1. Germline V gives CDR1 LNHDA, CDR2 SQIVND (reference sequence). The CDR3 totals 14 residues. V was pared by 3 bases and J by 5 bases, with 6 bases of the junction left unmatched. The CDR3 nucleotides read TGTGCCAGTAGTATTAAGGGGGCCGGTTATGGCTACACCTTC. This encodes CASSIKGAGYGYTF. Based on the CDR3 plus reference TRBV19 and TRBJ1-2, the full variable domain is DGGITQSPKYLFRKEGQNVTLSCEQNLNHDAMYWYRQDPGQGLRLIYYSQIVNDFQKGDIAEGYSVSREKKESFPLTVTSAQKNPTAFYLCASSIKGAGYGYTFGSGTRLTVV.